Listed here is a single T cell receptor (beta chain). The entry originates in a study of cytomegalovirus exposure and HLA in healthy donors. The study ran its PCR with 60 Vbeta and 13 Jbeta primers. Profiled with immunoSEQ multiplex PCR; TCRdb holds only in-frame clones, not every one. Of about 200,000 clones listed, 65% to 85% are singletons. Germline lookup yields CDR1 MNHEY and CDR2 SVGAGI. CDR3 length: 15 residues. V shed 5 bases, J shed 7 bases, and the junction held 12 bases outside the gene matches. This chain joins TRBV6-5 and TRBJ2-7, with 9 positions matching TRBD2. The clonotype comes from a man between 45 and 60 years old in good health and CMV-seronegative. Source material: PBMCs. The CDR3 loop is CASSISLSGREEQYF. The CDR3 region has the DNA TGTGCCAGCAGTATCAGCCTTAGCGGGAGAGAAGAGCAGTACTTC.